This is a list of T cell receptor beta chains from one sample in a study of prognosis after radiotherapy for stage I lung cancer. MiXCR was run by TCRdb on the multiplex PCR reads, yielding one entry per CDR3 protein. The sample yields several thousand distinct CDR3 sequences, 60% to 80% seen once. Sequenced material: PBMCs, taken before or after stereotactic body radiation therapy (not recorded which). These receptors were taken from a donor aged 50 or older with non-small cell lung cancer. The CDR3 runs from the conserved cysteine through the conserved F or W. Fields, in order: V gene, J gene, clone size, D gene, CDR3 protein, CDR3 DNA. A D gene is named only where the DNA matches it firmly. Size tells how often a clone was seen (once, few, many) or the class of an expanded clone, and some rows leave it out.

TRBV7-9	TRBJ2-1	NA	NA	CASRKVPNFHEQFF	TGTGCCAGCAGAAAGGTCCCAAACTTCCATGAGCAGTTCTTC
TRBV9	TRBJ2-5	medium-sized	NA	CASSVETSQETQYF	TGTGCCAGCAGCGTAGAGACTTCCCAAGAGACCCAGTACTTC
TRBV6-2/TRBV6-3	TRBJ1-2	NA	NA	CASSHLQGRYGYTF	TGTGCCAGCAGCCACCTACAGGGAAGATATGGCTACACCTTC
TRBV11-2	TRBJ1-6	NA	NA	CASRIVTYNSPLHF	TGTGCCAGCAGAATAGTAACCTACAATTCACCCCTCCACTTT
TRBV19	TRBJ2-2	few	NA	CASSIAGYTGELFF	TGTGCCAGTAGTATAGCGGGATACACCGGGGAGCTGTTTTTT
TRBV6-1	TRBJ2-7	NA	TRBD1	CASSERTGGRAYEQYF	TGTGCCAGCAGTGAACGGACAGGAGGTAGGGCCTACGAGCAGTACTTC
TRBV6-5	TRBJ2-7	NA	TRBD1	CASSSPGQGTHEQYF	TGTGCCAGCAGTTCCCCGGGACAGGGGACCCACGAGCAGTACTTC
TRBV20-1	TRBJ2-7	NA	NA	CSAGDTTYEQYF	TGCAGTGCTGGAGACACCACCTACGAGCAGTACTTC
TRBV27	TRBJ2-2	medium-sized	TRBD2	CASSPSPSGPGELFF	TGTGCCAGCAGTCCCTCTCCTAGCGGGCCCGGGGAGCTGTTTTTT
TRBV6-9	TRBJ1-2	NA	NA	CASSCEEPDYGYTF	TGTGCCAGCAGTTGTGAGGAGCCGGACTATGGCTACACCTTC
TRBV4-3	TRBJ2-3	NA	NA	CASSQETGSTDTQYF	TGCGCCAGCAGCCAAGAAACGGGGAGCACAGATACGCAGTATTTT
TRBV3-1	TRBJ2-2	NA	NA	CASSQDYSSSTGELFF	TGTGCCAGCAGCCAAGATTACTCCTCGAGTACCGGGGAGCTGTTTTTT
TRBV20-1	TRBJ2-3	NA	TRBD2	CSAPKREGTDTQYF	TGCAGTGCTCCGAAACGGGAGGGTACAGATACGCAGTATTTT
TRBV27	TRBJ2-3	NA	TRBD2	CASSLGRGRGADTQYF	TGTGCCAGCAGTTTAGGGAGGGGCAGAGGGGCAGATACGCAGTATTTT
TRBV5-1	TRBJ2-2	NA	NA	CASRGIRGIGELFF	TGCGCCAGCAGAGGAATCCGTGGAATTGGGGAGCTGTTTTTT
TRBV29-1	TRBJ1-4	many	NA	CSVEGGGSSTNEKLFF	TGCAGCGTTGAAGGTGGGGGGAGCTCAACTAATGAAAAACTGTTTTTT
TRBV6-4	TRBJ1-2	NA	NA	CASSEGTVSNYVYTF	TGTGCCAGCAGTGAAGGTACGGTCTCTAACTATGTCTACACCTTC
TRBV30	TRBJ2-7	NA	NA	CAWSSWVYSRSYEQYF	TGTGCCTGGAGTTCGTGGGTGTATTCTAGGAGTTACGAGCAGTACTTC
TRBV20-1	TRBJ2-2	NA	NA	CSARESLTWTGELFF	TGCAGTGCTAGGGAAAGCTTGACGTGGACCGGGGAGCTGTTTTTT
TRBV7-3	TRBJ2-1	once	TRBD2	CASSPGTSRGEQFF	TGTGCCAGCAGCCCCGGGACTAGTAGGGGTGAGCAGTTCTTC
TRBV7-9	TRBJ2-3	NA	NA	CASSLLGVGTDTQYF	TGTGCCAGCAGCCTGCTAGGAGTTGGTACAGATACGCAGTATTTT
TRBV6-1	TRBJ1-2	NA	NA	CATLTGNYGYTF	TGTGCCACCCTAACAGGGAACTATGGCTACACCTTC
TRBV20-1	TRBJ1-3	NA	NA	CSASRRAFDGNTIYF	TGCAGTGCTAGCCGACGCGCATTTGACGGAAACACCATATATTTT
TRBV6-2/TRBV6-3	TRBJ2-2	NA	NA	CASSYTSTLSELFF	TGTGCCAGCAGTTACACTTCGACGTTGAGTGAGCTGTTTTTT
TRBV9	TRBJ2-1	NA	NA	CASSFTSGDSSYNGQFF	TGTGCAAGCAGCTTTACCAGCGGGGACAGCTCCTACAATGGGCAGTTCTTC
TRBV24-1	TRBJ2-3	medium-sized	NA	CATSDLGRSENTQYF	TGTGCCACCAGTGATTTGGGTCGATCGGAAAATACGCAGTATTTT
TRBV3-1	TRBJ2-1	many	NA	CASSQEKLEQFF	TGTGCCAGCAGCCAAGAAAAACTTGAGCAGTTCTTC
TRBV19	TRBJ2-1	NA	NA	CASSTDTSSYNEQSF	TGTGCCAGTAGTACCGACACTAGCTCCTACAATGAGCAGTCCTTC
TRBV7-2	TRBJ2-1	NA	NA	CASSLVQGGNEQFF	TGTGCCAGCAGCTTAGTTCAAGGGGGAAATGAGCAGTTCTTC
TRBV6-2/TRBV6-3	TRBJ2-3	NA	NA	CASRRTVSTYTQYF	TGTGCCAGCAGGCGGACAGTGAGCACATATACGCAGTATTTT
TRBV11-1	TRBJ2-2	NA	NA	CASNILGSTGELFF	TGTGCCAGCAACATATTAGGAAGCACCGGGGAGCTGTTTTTT
TRBV6-1	TRBJ2-1	NA	TRBD2	CASSYTRTSREKLF	TGTGCCAGCAGTTACACCCGGACTAGCCGGGAGAAGTTATTC
TRBV30	TRBJ2-3	NA	TRBD1	CAWSRGQPTDTQYF	TGTGCCTGGAGCCGGGGACAGCCAACAGATACGCAGTATTTT
TRBV28	TRBJ2-3	medium-sized	TRBD1	CASSLWAGGLTDTQYF	TGTGCCAGCAGTTTATGGGCAGGGGGCTTGACAGATACGCAGTATTTT
TRBV27	TRBJ2-1	NA	NA	CASSITARSAQFF	TGTGCCAGCAGTATAACCGCCAGATCGGCGCAGTTCTTC
TRBV6-2/TRBV6-3	TRBJ2-3	NA	TRBD2	CASRALSLTSGSFVADTQYF	TGTGCCAGCAGAGCTCTCTCTCTGACTAGCGGGAGTTTCGTGGCAGATACGCAGTATTTT
TRBV3-1	TRBJ1-2	medium-sized	NA	CASSQVAVLNYGYTF	TGTGCCAGCAGCCAAGTAGCCGTTCTTAACTATGGCTACACCTTC
TRBV18	TRBJ2-7	medium-sized	NA	CASSLRSPEQYF	TGTGCCAGCTCACTCCGATCCCCTGAGCAGTACTTC
TRBV7-9	TRBJ2-5	NA	NA	CASSGKADSSDTQYF	TGTGCCAGCAGCGGGAAGGCAGACTCTTCGGATACCCAGTACTTC
TRBV6-1	TRBJ1-2	NA	NA	CASFPAIGAGYTF	TGTGCCAGCTTTCCGGCGATTGGCGCTGGCTACACCTTC
TRBV5-1	TRBJ2-7	NA	TRBD1	CASRVTGRSYEQYF	TGCGCCAGCAGGGTGACAGGGCGATCCTACGAGCAGTACTTC
TRBV6-2/TRBV6-3	TRBJ1-2	NA	NA	CASSEAAWDGYTF	TGTGCCAGCAGTGAAGCGGCCTGGGATGGCTACACCTTC
TRBV20-1	TRBJ1-3	medium-sized	NA	CSARDRLAQTSISGNTIYF	TGCAGTGCTAGAGATCGGCTGGCACAGACCTCTATCTCTGGAAACACCATATATTTT
TRBV14	TRBJ2-7	hyperexpanded	NA	CASSLRRAYEQYF	TGTGCCAGCAGCCTTAGGCGTGCCTACGAGCAGTACTTC
TRBV12-3/TRBV12-4	TRBJ2-1	NA	TRBD2	CAGRGSGSLDEQFF	TGTGCCGGCAGGGGTAGCGGGAGCCTTGATGAGCAGTTCTTC
TRBV6-5	TRBJ1-1	NA	NA	CASSSSWFRRGNTEAFF	TGTGCCAGCAGTTCGTCATGGTTTCGGCGGGGGAACACTGAAGCTTTCTTT
TRBV30	TRBJ2-2	NA	NA	CAWSVRGASGGELFF	TGTGCCTGGAGTGTACGGGGGGCTAGCGGCGGGGAGCTGTTTTTT
TRBV7-9	TRBJ2-1	large	NA	CASSSDYYEQFF	TGTGCCAGCAGCTCGGACTATTATGAGCAGTTCTTC
TRBV5-1	TRBJ2-1	medium-sized	NA	CASSLDVSGYNEQFF	TGCGCCAGCAGCTTGGATGTTAGCGGATACAATGAGCAGTTCTTC
TRBV19	TRBJ2-7	NA	TRBD2	CASMASGTYEQYF	TGTGCCAGTATGGCTAGCGGGACTTACGAGCAGTACTTC
TRBV5-6	TRBJ2-5	NA	TRBD1	CSSSLALGTGRETQYF	TGTTCCAGCAGCTTGGCCCTAGGGACAGGGCGGGAGACCCAGTACTTC
TRBV12-3/TRBV12-4	TRBJ1-2	NA	TRBD1	CASSLGGTDYGYTF	TGTGCCAGCAGCTTGGGCGGGACAGACTATGGCTACACCTTC